This TCR beta chain was recorded in a study of blood T cell repertoires in COVID-19. Study-wide context: The cDNA or gDNA used as material had been derived from T cells, B-cell-depleted T cells, or PBMCs.

Original processing methods: Estimation of nucleated cell counts was performed using reference gene primer amplification. TCRdb keeps only in-frame clones here, not all; method: immunoSEQ multiplex PCR. V and J calls and clone size are those listed in that table; D and trimming were worked out from the DNA. The table has some 230,000 clones, around 89% seen once; the top ten hold about 3%. Recruits, aged roughly 18 to 100 years, lived in some 25 US areas. Clinical history reported by participants formed the basis on which cohorts were assigned. V was trimmed by 3 bases and J by 4 bases, leaving 16 bases between them. Per the germline V gene, CDR1 is LNHDA and CDR2 is SQIVND (reference sequence). The CDR3 totals 15 residues.

This receptor was identified in a woman younger than 30 in a cohort exposed to, infected with or recovered from COVID-19 (not recorded which). Sequenced input: PBMCs or T cells enriched from blood (not recorded which). The chain combines TRBV19 with TRBJ2-7; tentatively, D is TRBD2 (5 bases). The CDR3 is CASSMEAGEVYEQYF. The CDR3 DNA follows: TGTGCCAGTAGTATGGAGGCAGGAGAGGTGTACGAGCAGTACTTC.